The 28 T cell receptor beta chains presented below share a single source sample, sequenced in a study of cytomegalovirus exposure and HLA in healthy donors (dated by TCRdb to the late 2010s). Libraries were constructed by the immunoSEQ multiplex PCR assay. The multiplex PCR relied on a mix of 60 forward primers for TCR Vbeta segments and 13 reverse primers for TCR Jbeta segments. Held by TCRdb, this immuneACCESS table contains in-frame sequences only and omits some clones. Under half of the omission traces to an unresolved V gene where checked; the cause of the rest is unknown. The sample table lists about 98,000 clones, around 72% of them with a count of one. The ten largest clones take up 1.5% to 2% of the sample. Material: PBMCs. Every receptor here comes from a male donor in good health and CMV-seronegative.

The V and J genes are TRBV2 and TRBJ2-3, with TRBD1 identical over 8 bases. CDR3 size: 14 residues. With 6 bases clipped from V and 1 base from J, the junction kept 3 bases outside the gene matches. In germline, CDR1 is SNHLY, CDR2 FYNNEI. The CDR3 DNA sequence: TGTGCCAGCAGGATGGACAGGGGCACAGATACGCAGTATTTT. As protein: CASRMDRGTDTQYF.

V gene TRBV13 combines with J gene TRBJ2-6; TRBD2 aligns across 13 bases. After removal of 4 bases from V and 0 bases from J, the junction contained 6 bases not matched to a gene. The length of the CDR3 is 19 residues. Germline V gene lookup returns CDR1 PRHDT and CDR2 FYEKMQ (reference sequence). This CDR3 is CASSSGLAGASSGANVLTF. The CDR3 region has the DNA TGTGCCAGCAGCTCTGGACTAGCGGGAGCGAGCTCTGGGGCCAACGTCCTGACTTTC.

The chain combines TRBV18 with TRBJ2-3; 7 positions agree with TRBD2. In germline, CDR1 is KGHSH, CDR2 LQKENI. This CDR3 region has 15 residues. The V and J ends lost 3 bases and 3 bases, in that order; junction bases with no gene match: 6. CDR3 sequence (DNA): TGTGCCAGCTCACCCCTAGGCGGGAGTACAGATACGCAGTATTTT. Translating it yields CASSPLGGSTDTQYF.

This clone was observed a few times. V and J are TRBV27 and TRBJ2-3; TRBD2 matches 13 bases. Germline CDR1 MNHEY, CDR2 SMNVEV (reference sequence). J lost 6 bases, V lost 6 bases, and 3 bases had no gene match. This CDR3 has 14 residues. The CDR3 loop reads CASSGLAGVDTQYF. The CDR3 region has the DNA TGTGCCAGCAGCGGACTAGCGGGAGTTGATACGCAGTATTTT.

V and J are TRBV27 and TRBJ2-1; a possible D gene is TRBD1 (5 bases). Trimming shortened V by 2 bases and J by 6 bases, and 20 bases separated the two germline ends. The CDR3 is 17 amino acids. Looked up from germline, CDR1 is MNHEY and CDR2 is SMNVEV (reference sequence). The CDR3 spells CASSLPLGAGRLNEQFF. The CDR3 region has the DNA TGTGCCAGCAGTTTACCCCTTGGGGCAGGAAGACTCAATGAGCAGTTCTTC.

The CDR3 region has the DNA TGTGCCAGCCGAGACAGGGCAGACGTCGACTACGAGCAGTACTTC. This codes for CASRDRADVDYEQYF. V is TRBV6-5 and J is TRBJ2-7; 7 bases line up with TRBD1. The CDR3 runs 15 residues. CDR1 and CDR2 (germline): MNHEY, SVGAGI. J gave up 3 bases and V 8 bases, and 13 bases lay outside the gene matches.

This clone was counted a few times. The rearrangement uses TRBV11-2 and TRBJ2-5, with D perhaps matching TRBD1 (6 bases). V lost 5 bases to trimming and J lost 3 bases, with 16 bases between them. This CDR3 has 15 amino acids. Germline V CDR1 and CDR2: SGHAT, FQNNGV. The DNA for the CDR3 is TGTGCCAGCAGCACCACTTACAGGGCCGAAGAGACCCAGTACTTC. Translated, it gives CASSTTYRAEETQYF.

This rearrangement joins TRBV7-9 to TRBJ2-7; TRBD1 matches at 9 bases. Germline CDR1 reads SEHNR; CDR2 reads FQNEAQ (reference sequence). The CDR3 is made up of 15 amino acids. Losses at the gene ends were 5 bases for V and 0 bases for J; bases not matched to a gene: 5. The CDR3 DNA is TGTGCCAGCAGCAAGACGGACAGGGGCTCCTACGAGCAGTACTTC. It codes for CASSKTDRGSYEQYF.

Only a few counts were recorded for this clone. CDR3 nucleotide sequence: TGTGCCAGCAGTTACTCCCGGGACATTTCCTACGAGCAGTACTTC. Amino acid sequence: CASSYSRDISYEQYF. The J gene is TRBJ2-7, the V gene TRBV6-5, with D perhaps matching TRBD1 (6 bases). Trimming pared 0 bases from V and 1 base from J, leaving 10 bases between. Germline V lookup: CDR1 MNHEY, CDR2 SVGAGI. The CDR3 is made up of 15 amino acids.

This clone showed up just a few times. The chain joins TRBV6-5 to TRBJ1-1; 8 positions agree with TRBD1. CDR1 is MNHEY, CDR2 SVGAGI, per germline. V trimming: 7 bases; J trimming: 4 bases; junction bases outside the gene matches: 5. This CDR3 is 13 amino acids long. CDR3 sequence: CASKWDRTTEAFF. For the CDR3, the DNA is TGTGCCAGCAAATGGGACAGGACCACTGAAGCTTTCTTT.

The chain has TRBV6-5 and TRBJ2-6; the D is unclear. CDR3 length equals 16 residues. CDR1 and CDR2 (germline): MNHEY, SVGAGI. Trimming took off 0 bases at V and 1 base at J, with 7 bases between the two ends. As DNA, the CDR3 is TGTGCCAGCAGTTACTCGGAGAGGTCTGGGGCCAACGTCCTGACTTTC. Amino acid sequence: CASSYSERSGANVLTF.

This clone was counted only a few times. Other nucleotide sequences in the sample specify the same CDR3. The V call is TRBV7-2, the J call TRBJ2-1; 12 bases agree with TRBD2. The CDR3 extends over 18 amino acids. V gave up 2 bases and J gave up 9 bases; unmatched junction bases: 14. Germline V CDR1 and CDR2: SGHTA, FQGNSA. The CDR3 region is CASSLSPSGRVGAVEQFF. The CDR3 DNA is TGTGCCAGCAGCTTATCTCCTAGCGGGAGGGTAGGGGCCGTTGAGCAGTTCTTC.

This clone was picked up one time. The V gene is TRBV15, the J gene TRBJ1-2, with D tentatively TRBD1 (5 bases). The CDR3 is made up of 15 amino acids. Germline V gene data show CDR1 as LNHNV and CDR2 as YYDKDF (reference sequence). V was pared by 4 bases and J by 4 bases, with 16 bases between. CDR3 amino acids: CATSKGLPQTYGYTF. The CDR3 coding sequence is TGTGCCACCAGCAAGGGACTGCCCCAAACCTATGGCTACACCTTC.

The CDR3 sequence is CASSPSPGIGSLDQPQHF. DNA for the CDR3: TGTGCCAGCAGTCCCTCACCCGGAATAGGCAGCCTAGATCAGCCCCAGCATTTT. The gene calls are TRBV28 and TRBJ1-5; no clear D gene. The CDR3 covers 18 residues. With 5 bases removed from V and 5 bases from J, the gap between germline ends came to 25 bases. The germline CDR1 and CDR2 sequences are MDHEN and SYDVKM.

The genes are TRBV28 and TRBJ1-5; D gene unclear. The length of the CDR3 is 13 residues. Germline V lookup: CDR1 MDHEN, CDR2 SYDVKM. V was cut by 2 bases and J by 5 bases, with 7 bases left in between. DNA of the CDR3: TGTGCCAGCAGTTTACTCCCCCATCAGCCCCAGCATTTT. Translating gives CASSLLPHQPQHF.

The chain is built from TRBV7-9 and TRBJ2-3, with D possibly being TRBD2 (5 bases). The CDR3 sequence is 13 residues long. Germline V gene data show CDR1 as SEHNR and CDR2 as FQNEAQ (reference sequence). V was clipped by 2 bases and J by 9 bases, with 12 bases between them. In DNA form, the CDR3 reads TGTGCCAGCAGCTTACAGGACCGGGGAACGCAGTATTTT. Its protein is CASSLQDRGTQYF.

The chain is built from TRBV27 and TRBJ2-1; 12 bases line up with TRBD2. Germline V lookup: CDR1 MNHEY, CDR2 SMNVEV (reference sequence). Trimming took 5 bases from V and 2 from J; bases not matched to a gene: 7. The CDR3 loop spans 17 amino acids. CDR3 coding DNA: TGTGCCAGCAGTCAAGGACTAGCGGGGCTGCCCTACAATGAGCAGTTCTTC. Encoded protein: CASSQGLAGLPYNEQFF.

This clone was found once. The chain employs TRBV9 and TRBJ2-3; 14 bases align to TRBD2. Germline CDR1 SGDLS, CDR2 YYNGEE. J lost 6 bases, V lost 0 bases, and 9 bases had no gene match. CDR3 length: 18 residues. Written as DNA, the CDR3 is TGTGCCAGCAGCGTAGGAGATATGGGACTAGCGGGAGTTGATACGCAGTATTTT. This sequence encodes CASSVGDMGLAGVDTQYF. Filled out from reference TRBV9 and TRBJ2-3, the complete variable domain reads DSGVTQTPKHLITATGQRVTLRCSPRSGDLSVYWYQQSLDQGLQFLIQYYNGEERAKGNILERFSAQQFPDLHSELNLSSLELGDSALYFCASSVGDMGLAGVDTQYFGPGTRLTVL.

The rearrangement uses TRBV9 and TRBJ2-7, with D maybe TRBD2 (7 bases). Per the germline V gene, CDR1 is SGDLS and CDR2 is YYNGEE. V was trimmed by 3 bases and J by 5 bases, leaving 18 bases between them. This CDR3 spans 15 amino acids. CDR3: CASSGYPGGPDEQYF. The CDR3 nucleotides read TGTGCCAGCAGCGGATATCCCGGGGGGCCGGACGAGCAGTACTTC.

CDR3 sequence (DNA): TGCGCCAGCAGCTTGGATGCAGGGGGCGGCACTGAAGCTTTCTTT. Residues: CASSLDAGGGTEAFF. This rearrangement joins TRBV5-1 to TRBJ1-1; TRBD1 aligns across 8 bases. With 0 bases clipped from V and 4 bases from J, the junction kept 5 bases outside the gene matches. The CDR3 length is 15 residues. Looked up from germline, CDR1 is SGHRS and CDR2 is YFSETQ.

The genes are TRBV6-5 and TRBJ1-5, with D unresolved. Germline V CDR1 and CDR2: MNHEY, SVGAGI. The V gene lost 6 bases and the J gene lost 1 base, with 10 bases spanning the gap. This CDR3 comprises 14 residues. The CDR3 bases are TGTGCCAGCAGATCACAGTTCAGCAATCAGCCCCAGCATTTT. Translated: CASRSQFSNQPQHF.

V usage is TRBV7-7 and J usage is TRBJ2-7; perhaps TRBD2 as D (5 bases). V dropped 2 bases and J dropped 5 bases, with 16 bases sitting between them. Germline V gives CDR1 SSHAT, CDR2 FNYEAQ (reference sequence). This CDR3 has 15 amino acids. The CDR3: CASSLTAAFYNEQYF. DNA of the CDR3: TGTGCCAGCAGCTTAACAGCGGCATTCTACAACGAGCAGTACTTC.

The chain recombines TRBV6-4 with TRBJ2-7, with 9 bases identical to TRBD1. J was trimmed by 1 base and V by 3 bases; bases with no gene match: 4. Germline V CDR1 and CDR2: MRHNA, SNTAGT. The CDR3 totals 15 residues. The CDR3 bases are TGTGCCAGCAGTGAGCGGGACAGGGAATCCTACGAGCAGTACTTC. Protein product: CASSERDRESYEQYF.

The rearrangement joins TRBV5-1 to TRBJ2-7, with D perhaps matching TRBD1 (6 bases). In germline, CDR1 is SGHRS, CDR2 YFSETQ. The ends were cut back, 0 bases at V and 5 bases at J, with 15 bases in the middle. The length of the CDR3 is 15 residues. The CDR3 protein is CASSLGLQGFNEQYF. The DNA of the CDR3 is TGCGCCAGCAGCTTGGGGCTACAGGGATTCAACGAGCAGTACTTC.

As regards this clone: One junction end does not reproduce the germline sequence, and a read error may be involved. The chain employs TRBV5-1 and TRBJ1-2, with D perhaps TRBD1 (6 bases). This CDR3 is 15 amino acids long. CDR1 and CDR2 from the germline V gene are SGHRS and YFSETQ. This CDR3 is CASSQGRNGGYGYPF. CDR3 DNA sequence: TGCGCCAGCAGCCAGGGACGTAATGGGGGCTATGGCTACCCCTTC.

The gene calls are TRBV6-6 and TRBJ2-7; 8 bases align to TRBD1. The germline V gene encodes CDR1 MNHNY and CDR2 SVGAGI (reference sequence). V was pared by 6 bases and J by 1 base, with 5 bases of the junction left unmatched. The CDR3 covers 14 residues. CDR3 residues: CASSRDRPSYEQYF. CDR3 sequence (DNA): TGTGCCAGCAGCCGGGACAGGCCATCCTACGAGCAGTACTTC.

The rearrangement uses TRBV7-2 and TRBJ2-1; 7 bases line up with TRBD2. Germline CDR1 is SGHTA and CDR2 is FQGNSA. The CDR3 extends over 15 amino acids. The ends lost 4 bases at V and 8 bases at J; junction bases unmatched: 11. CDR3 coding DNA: TGTGCCAGCAGCTCCCAGGGCGGGAGAATCGATGAGCAGTTCTTC. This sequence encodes CASSSQGGRIDEQFF.

The CDR3 reads CASSIVSGGSTEAFF. CDR3 nucleotides: TGTGCCAGTAGTATTGTCTCAGGGGGAAGTACTGAAGCTTTCTTT. J is TRBJ1-1 and V is TRBV19; the match to TRBD1 covers 7 bases. Trimming took 3 bases from V and 5 from J; bases not matched to a gene: 9. This CDR3 comprises 15 residues. The germline gives CDR1 LNHDA, CDR2 SQIVND (reference sequence). The whole variable domain, remainder taken from reference TRBV19 and TRBJ1-1, is DGGITQSPKYLFRKEGQNVTLSCEQNLNHDAMYWYRQDPGQGLRLIYYSQIVNDFQKGDIAEGYSVSREKKESFPLTVTSAQKNPTAFYLCASSIVSGGSTEAFFGQGTRLTVV.